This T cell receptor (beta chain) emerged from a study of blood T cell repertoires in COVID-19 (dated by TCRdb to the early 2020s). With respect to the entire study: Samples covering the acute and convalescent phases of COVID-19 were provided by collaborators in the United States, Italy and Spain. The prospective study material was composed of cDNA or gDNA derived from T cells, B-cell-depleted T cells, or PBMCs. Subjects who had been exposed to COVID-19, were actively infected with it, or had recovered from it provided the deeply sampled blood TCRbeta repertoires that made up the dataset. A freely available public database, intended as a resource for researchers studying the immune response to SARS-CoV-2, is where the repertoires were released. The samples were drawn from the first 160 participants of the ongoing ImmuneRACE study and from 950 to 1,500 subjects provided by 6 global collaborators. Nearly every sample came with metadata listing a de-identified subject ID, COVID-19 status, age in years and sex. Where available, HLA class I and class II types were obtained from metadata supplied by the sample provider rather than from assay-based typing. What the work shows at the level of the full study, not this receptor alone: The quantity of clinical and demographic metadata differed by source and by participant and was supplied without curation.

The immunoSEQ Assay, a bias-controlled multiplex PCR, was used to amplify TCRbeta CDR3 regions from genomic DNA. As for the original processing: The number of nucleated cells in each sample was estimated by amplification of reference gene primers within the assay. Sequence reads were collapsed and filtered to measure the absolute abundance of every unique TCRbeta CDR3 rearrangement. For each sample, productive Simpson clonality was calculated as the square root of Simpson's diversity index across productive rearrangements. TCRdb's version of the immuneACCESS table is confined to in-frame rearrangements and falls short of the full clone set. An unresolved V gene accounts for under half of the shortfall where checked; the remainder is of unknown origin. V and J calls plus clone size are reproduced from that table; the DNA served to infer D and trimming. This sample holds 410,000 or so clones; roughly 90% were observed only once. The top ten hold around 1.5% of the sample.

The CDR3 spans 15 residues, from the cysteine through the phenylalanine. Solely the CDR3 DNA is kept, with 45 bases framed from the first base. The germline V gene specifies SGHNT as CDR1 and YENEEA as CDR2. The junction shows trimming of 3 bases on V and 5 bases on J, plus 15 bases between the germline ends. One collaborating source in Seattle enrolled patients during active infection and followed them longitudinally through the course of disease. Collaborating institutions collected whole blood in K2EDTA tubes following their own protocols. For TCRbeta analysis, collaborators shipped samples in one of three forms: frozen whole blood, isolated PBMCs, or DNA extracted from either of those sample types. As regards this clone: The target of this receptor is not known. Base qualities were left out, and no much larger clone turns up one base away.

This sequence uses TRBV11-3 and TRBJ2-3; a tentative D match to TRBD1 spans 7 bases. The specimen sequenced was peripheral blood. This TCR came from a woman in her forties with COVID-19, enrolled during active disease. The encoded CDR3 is CASSFQGGSEDTQYF. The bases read TGTGCCAGCAGCTTTCAGGGGGGAAGTGAAGATACGCAGTATTTT.